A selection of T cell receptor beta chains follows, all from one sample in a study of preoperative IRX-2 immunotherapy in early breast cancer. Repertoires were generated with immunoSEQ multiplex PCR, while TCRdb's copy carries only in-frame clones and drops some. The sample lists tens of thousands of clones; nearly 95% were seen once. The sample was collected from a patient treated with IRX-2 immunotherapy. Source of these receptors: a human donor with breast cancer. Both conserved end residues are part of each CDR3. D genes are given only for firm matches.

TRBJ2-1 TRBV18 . CASSPRRAREGGNNEQFF TGTGCCAGCTCACCACGAAGAGCTAGAGAGGGGGGTAATAATGAGCAGTTCTTC
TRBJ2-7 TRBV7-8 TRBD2 CASSSLSSGVYEQYF TGTGCCAGCAGCTCCTTGAGTAGCGGGGTCTACGAGCAGTACTTC
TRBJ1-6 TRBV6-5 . CASSYSESSYNSPLHF TGTGCCAGCAGTTACTCAGAGAGCTCCTATAATTCACCCCTCCACTTT
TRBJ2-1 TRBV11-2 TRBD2 CASSRTSGVSYNEQFF TGTGCCAGCAGCCGTACTAGCGGGGTATCCTACAATGAGCAGTTCTTC
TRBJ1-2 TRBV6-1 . CASSVPPPFSNYGYTF TGTGCCAGCAGTGTCCCTCCCCCATTTAGTAACTATGGCTACACCTTC
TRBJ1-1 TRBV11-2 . CASSLDWLGSTEAFF TGTGCCAGCAGCTTAGATTGGCTGGGGTCCACTGAAGCTTTCTTT
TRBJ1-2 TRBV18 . CASSPPGRENYGYTF TGTGCCAGCTCACCACCGGGACGGGAGAACTATGGCTACACCTTC
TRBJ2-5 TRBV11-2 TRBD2 CASSFRWEGSRETQYF TGTGCCAGCAGCTTTAGGTGGGAGGGTAGTAGGGAGACCCAGTACTTC
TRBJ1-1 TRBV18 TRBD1 CASSRQGAEGTEAFF TGTGCCAGCTCTCGACAGGGGGCGGAGGGCACTGAAGCTTTCTTT
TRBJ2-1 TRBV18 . CASSQDRGGWNEQFF TGTGCCAGCTCACAAGACAGGGGAGGGTGGAATGAGCAGTTCTTC
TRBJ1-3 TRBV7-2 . CASSPFLGNTIYF TGTGCCAGCAGCCCCTTCCTTGGAAACACCATATATTTT
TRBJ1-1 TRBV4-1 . CASSQAPGNTEAFF TGCGCCAGCAGCCAAGCCCCGGGGAACACTGAAGCTTTCTTT
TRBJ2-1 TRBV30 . CAWSPGYNEQFF TGTGCCTGGAGCCCTGGTTACAATGAGCAGTTCTTC
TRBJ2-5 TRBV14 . CASSQQGRGRETQYF TGTGCCAGCAGCCAACAGGGGCGAGGACGGGAGACCCAGTACTTC